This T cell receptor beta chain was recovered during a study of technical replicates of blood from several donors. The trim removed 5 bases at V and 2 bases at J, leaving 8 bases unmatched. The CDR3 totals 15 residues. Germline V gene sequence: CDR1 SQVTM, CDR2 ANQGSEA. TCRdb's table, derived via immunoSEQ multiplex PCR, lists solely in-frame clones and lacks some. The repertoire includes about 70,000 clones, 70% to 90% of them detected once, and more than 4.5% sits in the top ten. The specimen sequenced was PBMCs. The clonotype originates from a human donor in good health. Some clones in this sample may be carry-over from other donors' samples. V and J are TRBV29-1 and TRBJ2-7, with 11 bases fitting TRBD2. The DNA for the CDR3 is TGCAGCGTTAAGAAGCCGGGACTAGCGGCCTACGAGCAGTACTTC. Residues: CSVKKPGLAAYEQYF.